This TCR beta chain is from a study of T-cell reconstitution after alpha-beta-depleted transplantation in children. The germline gives CDR1 DFQATT, CDR2 SNEGSKA (reference sequence). This CDR3 contains 16 residues. The trim removed 5 bases at V and 0 bases at J, leaving 11 bases unmatched. Construction of the TCRbeta library involved unique molecular identifiers. Via MiXCR, TCRdb re-called the PCR reads, giving one row per CDR3 protein. Of hundreds of thousands of distinct CDR3 sequences listed, over 15% are singletons. The chain uses TRBV20-1 and TRBJ2-3, with TRBD1 identical over 7 bases. The input for sequencing was PBMCs from the stem cell graft donor, taken from the stem cell graft. The sequence came from a human donor who donated a stem cell graft to a child with acute myeloid leukemia. The CDR3 DNA reads as TGCAGTGCTCTACGGGACAGCCTATCTAGCACAGATACGCAGTATTTT. Translating it yields CSALRDSLSSTDTQYF.